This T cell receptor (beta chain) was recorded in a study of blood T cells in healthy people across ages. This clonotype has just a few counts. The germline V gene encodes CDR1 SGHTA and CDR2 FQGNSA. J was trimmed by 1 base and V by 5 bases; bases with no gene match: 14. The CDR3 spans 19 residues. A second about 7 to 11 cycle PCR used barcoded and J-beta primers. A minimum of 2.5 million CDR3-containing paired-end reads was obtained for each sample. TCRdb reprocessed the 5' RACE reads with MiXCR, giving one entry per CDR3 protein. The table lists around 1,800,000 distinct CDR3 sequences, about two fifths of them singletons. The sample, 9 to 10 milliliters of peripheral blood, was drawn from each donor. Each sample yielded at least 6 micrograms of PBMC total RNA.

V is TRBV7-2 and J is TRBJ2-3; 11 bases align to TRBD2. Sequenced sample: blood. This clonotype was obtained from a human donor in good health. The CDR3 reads CASSPKLAGGLSRTDTQYF. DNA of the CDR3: TGTGCCAGCAGCCCAAAATTAGCGGGGGGGCTAAGCCGCACAGATACGCAGTATTTT.